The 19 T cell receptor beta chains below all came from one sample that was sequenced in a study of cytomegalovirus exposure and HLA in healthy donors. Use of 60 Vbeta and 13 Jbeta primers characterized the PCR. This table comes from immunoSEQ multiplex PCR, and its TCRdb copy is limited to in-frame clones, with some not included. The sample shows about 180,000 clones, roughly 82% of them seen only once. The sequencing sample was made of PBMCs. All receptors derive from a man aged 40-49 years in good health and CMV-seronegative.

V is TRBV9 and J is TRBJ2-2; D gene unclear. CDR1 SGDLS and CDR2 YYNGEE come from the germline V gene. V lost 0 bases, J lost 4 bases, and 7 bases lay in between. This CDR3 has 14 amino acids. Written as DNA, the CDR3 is TGTGCCAGCAGCGTAGACAGTGCCACCGGGGAGCTGTTTTTT. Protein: CASSVDSATGELFF.

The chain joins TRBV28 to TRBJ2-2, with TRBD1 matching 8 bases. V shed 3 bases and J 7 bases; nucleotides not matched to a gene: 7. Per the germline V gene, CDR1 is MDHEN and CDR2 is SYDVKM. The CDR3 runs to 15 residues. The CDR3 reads CASSLRGQAVGELFF. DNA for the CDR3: TGTGCCAGCAGTTTGCGGGGACAGGCGGTCGGGGAGCTGTTTTTT.

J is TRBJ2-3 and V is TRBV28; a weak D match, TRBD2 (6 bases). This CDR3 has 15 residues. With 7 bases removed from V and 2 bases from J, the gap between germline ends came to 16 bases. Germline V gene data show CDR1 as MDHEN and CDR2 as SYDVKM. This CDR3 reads CASNYLGGPTDTQYF. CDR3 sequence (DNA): TGTGCCAGCAACTATCTGGGGGGTCCCACAGATACGCAGTATTTT.

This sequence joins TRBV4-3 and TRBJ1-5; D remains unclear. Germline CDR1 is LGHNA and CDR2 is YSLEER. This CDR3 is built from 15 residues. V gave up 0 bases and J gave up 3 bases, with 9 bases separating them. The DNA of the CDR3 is TGCGCCAGCAGCCAAGAATGGAGGGACAATCAGCCCCAGCATTTT. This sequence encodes CASSQEWRDNQPQHF.

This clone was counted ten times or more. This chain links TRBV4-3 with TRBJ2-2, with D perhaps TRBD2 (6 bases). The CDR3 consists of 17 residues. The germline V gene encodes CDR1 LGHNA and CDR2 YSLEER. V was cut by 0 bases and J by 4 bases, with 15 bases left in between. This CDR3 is CASSQDFIGSVTGELFF. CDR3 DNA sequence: TGCGCCAGCAGCCAAGATTTTATCGGGAGCGTCACCGGGGAGCTGTTTTTT.

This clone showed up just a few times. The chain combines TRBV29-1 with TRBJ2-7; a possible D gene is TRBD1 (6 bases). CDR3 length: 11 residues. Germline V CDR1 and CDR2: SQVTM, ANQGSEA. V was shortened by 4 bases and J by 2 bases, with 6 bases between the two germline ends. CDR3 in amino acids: CSVGQAYEQYF. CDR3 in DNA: TGCAGCGTTGGACAGGCCTACGAGCAGTACTTC.

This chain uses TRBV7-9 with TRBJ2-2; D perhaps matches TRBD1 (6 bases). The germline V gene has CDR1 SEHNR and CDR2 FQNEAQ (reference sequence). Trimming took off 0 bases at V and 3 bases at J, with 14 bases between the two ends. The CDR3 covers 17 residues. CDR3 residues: CASSLALAGDYTGELFF. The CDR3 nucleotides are TGTGCCAGCAGCTTAGCGCTAGCAGGGGATTACACCGGGGAGCTGTTTTTT.

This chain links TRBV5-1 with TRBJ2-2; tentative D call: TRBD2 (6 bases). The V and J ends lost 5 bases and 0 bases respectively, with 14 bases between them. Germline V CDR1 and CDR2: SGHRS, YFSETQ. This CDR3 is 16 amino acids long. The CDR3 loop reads CASRLQGEANTGELFF. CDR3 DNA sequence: TGCGCCAGCAGACTCCAAGGGGAGGCGAACACCGGGGAGCTGTTTTTT.

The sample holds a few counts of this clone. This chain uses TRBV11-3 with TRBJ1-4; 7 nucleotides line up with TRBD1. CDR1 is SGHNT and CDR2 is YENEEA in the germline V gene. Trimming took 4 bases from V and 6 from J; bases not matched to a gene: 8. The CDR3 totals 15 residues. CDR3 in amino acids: CASSSYDRVYEKLFF. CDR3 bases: TGTGCCAGCAGCTCCTACGACAGGGTTTATGAAAAACTGTTTTTT.

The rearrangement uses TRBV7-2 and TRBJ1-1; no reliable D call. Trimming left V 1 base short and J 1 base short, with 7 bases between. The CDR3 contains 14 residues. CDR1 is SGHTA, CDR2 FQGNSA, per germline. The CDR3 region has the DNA TGTGCCAGCAGCTTAGGCCGGGGGAACACTGAAGCTTTCTTT. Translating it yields CASSLGRGNTEAFF.

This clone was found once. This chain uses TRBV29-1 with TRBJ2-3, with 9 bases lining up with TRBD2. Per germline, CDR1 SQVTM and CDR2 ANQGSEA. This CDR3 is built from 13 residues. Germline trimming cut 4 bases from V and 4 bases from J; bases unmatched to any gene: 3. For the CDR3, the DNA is TGCAGCGTTGGCGGGAGGGGGGCAGATACGCAGTATTTT. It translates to CSVGGRGADTQYF.

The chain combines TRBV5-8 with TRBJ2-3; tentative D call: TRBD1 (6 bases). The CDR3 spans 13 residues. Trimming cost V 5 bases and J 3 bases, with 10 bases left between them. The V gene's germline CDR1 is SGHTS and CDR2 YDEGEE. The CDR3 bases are TGTGCCAGCAGGCTGACAGGAACAGATACGCAGTATTTT. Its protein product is CASRLTGTDTQYF.

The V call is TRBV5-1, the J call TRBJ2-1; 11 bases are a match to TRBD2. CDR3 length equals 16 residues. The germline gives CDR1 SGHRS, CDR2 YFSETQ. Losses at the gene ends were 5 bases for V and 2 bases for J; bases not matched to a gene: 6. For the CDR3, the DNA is TGCGCCAGCAGTTTCACTAGCGGGGGTACCTACAATGAGCAGTTCTTC. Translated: CASSFTSGGTYNEQFF.

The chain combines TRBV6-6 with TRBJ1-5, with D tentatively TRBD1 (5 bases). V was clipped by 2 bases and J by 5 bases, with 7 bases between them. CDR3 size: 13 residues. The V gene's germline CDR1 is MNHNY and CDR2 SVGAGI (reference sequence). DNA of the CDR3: TGTGCCAGCAGTTACGGGGGGTATCAGCCCCAGCATTTT. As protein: CASSYGGYQPQHF.

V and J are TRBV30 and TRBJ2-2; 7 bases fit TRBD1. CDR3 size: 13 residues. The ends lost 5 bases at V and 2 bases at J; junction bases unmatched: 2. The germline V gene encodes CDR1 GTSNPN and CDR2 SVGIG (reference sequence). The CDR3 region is CAWDRANTGELFF. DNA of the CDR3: TGTGCCTGGGACAGGGCCAACACCGGGGAGCTGTTTTTT.

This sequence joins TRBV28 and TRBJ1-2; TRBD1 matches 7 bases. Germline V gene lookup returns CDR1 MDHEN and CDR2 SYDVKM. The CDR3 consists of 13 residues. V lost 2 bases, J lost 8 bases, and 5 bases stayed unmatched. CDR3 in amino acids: CASSLGGTVGYTF. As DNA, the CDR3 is TGTGCCAGCAGTTTAGGGGGGACAGTCGGCTACACCTTC.

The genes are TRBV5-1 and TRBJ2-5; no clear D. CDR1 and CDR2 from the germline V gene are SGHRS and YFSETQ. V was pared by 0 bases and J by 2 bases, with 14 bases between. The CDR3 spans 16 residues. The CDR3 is CASSLAPAAGQETQYF. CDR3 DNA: TGCGCCAGCAGCTTGGCCCCCGCCGCCGGGCAAGAGACCCAGTACTTC. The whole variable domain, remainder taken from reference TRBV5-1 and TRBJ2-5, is KAGVTQTPRYLIKTRGQQVTLSCSPISGHRSVSWYQQTPGQGLQFLFEYFSETQRNKGNFPGRFSGRQFSNSRSEMNVSTLELGDSALYLCASSLAPAAGQETQYFGPGTRLLVL.

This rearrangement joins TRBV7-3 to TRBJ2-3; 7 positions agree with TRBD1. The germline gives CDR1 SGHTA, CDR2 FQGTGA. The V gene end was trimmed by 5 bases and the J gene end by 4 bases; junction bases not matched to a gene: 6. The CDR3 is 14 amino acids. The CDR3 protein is CASSPMTGSDTQYF. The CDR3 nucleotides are TGTGCCAGCAGCCCCATGACAGGGTCAGATACGCAGTATTTT.

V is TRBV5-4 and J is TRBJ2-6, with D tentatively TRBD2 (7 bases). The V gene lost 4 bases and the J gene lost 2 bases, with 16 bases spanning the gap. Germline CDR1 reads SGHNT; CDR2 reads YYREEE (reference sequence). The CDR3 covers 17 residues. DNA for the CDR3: TGTGCCAGCAGCCCGGGGGGCAGGGCAGCTGGGGCCAACGTCCTGACTTTC. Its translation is CASSPGGRAAGANVLTF.